Listed below are T cell receptor beta chains from one sample, sequenced in a study of T-cell reconstitution after alpha-beta-depleted transplantation in children. MiXCR, run by TCRdb on the PCR reads, gives a single entry per CDR3 protein. This table holds 450,000 to 600,000 distinct CDR3 sequences, about an eighth found once. Specimen: PBMCs, mostly from graft donor cells, collected 360 days after TCRalphabeta/CD19-depleted stem cell transplant. These TCRs come from a male patient aged 5 to 17 who had a stem cell transplant for acute myeloid leukemia, so the T cells may come from the graft donor. Both conserved end residues are part of each CDR3. D genes are given only for firm matches. Clone size is given for some rows only: seen once, a few or many times, or a class if the clone is expanded.

V,J,D,size,CDR3,DNA
TRBV7-8,TRBJ2-7,TRBD2,NA,CASSRFGTSGLYEQYF,TGTGCCAGCAGCCGATTCGGGACTAGCGGACTATACGAGCAGTACTTC
TRBV11-3,TRBJ2-2,NA,few,CASSLDTNTGELFF,TGTGCCAGCAGCCTGGACACGAACACCGGGGAGCTGTTTTTT
TRBV10-3,TRBJ2-5,NA,many,CAISARLPSGETQYF,TGTGCCATCAGTGCTCGACTACCATCTGGGGAGACCCAGTACTTC
TRBV7-2,TRBJ2-7,NA,NA,CASSWPTSYEQYF,TGTGCCAGCAGCTGGCCCACGTCCTACGAGCAGTACTTC
TRBV29-1,TRBJ2-3,NA,many,CSARPGEDTQYF,TGCAGCGCCCGACCAGGGGAAGATACGCAGTATTTT
TRBV29-1,TRBJ2-3,NA,NA,CSVVGLATDTQYF,TGCAGCGTTGTGGGTCTAGCCACAGATACGCAGTATTTT
TRBV6-2/TRBV6-3,TRBJ2-1,NA,NA,CASGRPYNEQFF,TGTGCCAGCGGGAGGCCCTACAATGAGCAGTTCTTC
TRBV29-1,TRBJ2-3,TRBD2,few,CSVDQREGALHADTQYF,TGCAGCGTTGACCAGCGGGAGGGCGCTCTGCACGCAGATACGCAGTATTTT
TRBV4-3,TRBJ2-1,TRBD1,NA,CASSHTGTGLSYNEQFF,TGCGCCAGCAGCCACACCGGGACAGGGCTTTCCTACAATGAGCAGTTCTTC
TRBV12-3/TRBV12-4,TRBJ2-7,TRBD2,NA,CASSLGFSLAGTYEQYF,TGTGCCAGCAGTTTGGGCTTTTCCCTAGCGGGGACCTACGAGCAGTACTTC
TRBV29-1,TRBJ2-7,TRBD1,few,CSVVGRTGRVYEQYF,TGCAGCGTTGTGGGGCGGACAGGGCGCGTATACGAGCAGTACTTC
TRBV25-1,TRBJ2-7,TRBD1,NA,CASGTTGTYEQYF,TGTGCCAGCGGGACGACAGGGACCTACGAGCAGTACTTC
TRBV18,TRBJ2-1,NA,NA,CASSPVRTYSYNEQFF,TGTGCCAGCTCACCCGTACGGACCTACTCCTACAATGAGCAGTTCTTC
TRBV7-9,TRBJ1-1,NA,many,CASSPATDYEAFF,TGTGCCAGCAGCCCCGCGACGGATTATGAAGCTTTCTTT
TRBV12-3/TRBV12-4,TRBJ2-7,NA,many,CASSKSAGTSSYEQYF,TGTGCCAGCAGTAAGAGTGCCGGGACAAGCTCCTACGAGCAGTACTTC
TRBV29-1,TRBJ2-2,TRBD2,few,CSVGQREESGELFF,TGCAGCGTTGGGCAGCGGGAGGAGTCCGGGGAGCTGTTTTTT
TRBV28,TRBJ2-5,NA,many,CASIEGGNQETQYF,TGTGCCAGCATTGAGGGGGGAAACCAAGAGACCCAGTACTTC
TRBV30,TRBJ2-3,NA,NA,CAWNLLGVKDTQYF,TGTGCCTGGAACCTCTTGGGAGTAAAAGATACGCAGTATTTT
TRBV9,TRBJ2-3,TRBD2,once,CASSVELAGGFSDTQYF,TGTGCCAGCAGCGTAGAGCTAGCGGGAGGATTCTCAGATACGCAGTATTTT
TRBV4-3,TRBJ2-2,TRBD1,few,CASSPTWKGALSGELFF,TGCGCCAGCAGCCCAACTTGGAAGGGGGCCTTAAGCGGGGAGCTGTTTTTT
TRBV4-3,TRBJ2-6,NA,many,CASSQVQRNSGANVLTF,TGCGCCAGCAGCCAAGTTCAGCGTAACTCTGGGGCCAACGTCCTGACTTTC
TRBV3-1,TRBJ2-3,NA,NA,CASSQGWEAPTDTQYF,TGTGCCAGCAGCCAAGGATGGGAGGCCCCCACAGATACGCAGTATTTT
TRBV7-3,TRBJ2-2,NA,few,CASSIGPGELFF,TGTGCCAGCAGCATAGGACCCGGGGAGCTGTTTTTT
TRBV25-1,TRBJ2-5,NA,few,CASSDPRDFQETQYF,TGTGCCAGCAGTGACCCTCGGGACTTCCAAGAGACCCAGTACTTC
TRBV4-3,TRBJ2-1,NA,NA,CASSQDGLAPYNEQFF,TGCGCCAGCAGCCAAGATGGGCTAGCGCCCTACAATGAGCAGTTCTTC
TRBV6-5,TRBJ1-6,NA,NA,CASSYGGRDGSPLHF,TGTGCCAGCAGTTACGGCGGGAGGGACGGTTCACCCCTCCACTTT
TRBV6-1,TRBJ2-5,TRBD2,NA,CASRPLAGGPSGETQYF,TGTGCCAGCAGGCCACTAGCGGGAGGGCCCTCAGGGGAGACCCAGTACTTC
TRBV7-2,TRBJ1-1,NA,NA,CASSLITRDSNTEAFF,TGTGCCAGCAGCTTAATCACCAGGGACTCGAACACTGAAGCTTTCTTT
TRBV3-1,TRBJ2-1,TRBD2,many,CASSQAIAGGVDEQFF,TGTGCCAGCAGCCAAGCGATAGCGGGAGGGGTGGATGAGCAGTTCTTC
TRBV20-1,TRBJ2-7,TRBD2,few,CSAPGTSGIAAYEQYF,TGCAGTGCTCCCGGGACTAGCGGGATCGCGGCCTACGAGCAGTACTTC
TRBV25-1,TRBJ1-3,TRBD1,many,CASSVGTGLFSGNTIYF,TGTGCCAGCAGTGTCGGGACAGGCCTCTTCTCTGGAAACACCATATATTTT
TRBV19,TRBJ2-7,NA,many,CASSIVQESYEQYF,TGTGCCAGTAGTATAGTGCAGGAGTCCTACGAGCAGTACTTC
TRBV6-5,TRBJ2-7,NA,few,CASSNRQDEQYF,TGTGCCAGCAGTAATCGACAGGACGAGCAGTACTTC
TRBV24-1,TRBJ2-7,TRBD1,NA,CATAQGAYEQYF,TGTGCCACAGCTCAGGGGGCCTACGAGCAGTACTTC
TRBV19,TRBJ2-5,NA,few,CASAGLETQYF,TGTGCCTCGGCCGGCCTGGAGACCCAGTACTTC
TRBV28,TRBJ2-7,NA,NA,CASSSTVRGDEQYF,TGTGCCAGCAGCTCCACAGTGCGCGGCGACGAGCAGTACTTC
TRBV28,TRBJ1-3,NA,few,CASSLVPGTGNTIYF,TGTGCCAGCAGTTTGGTCCCTGGGACAGGAAACACCATATATTTT
TRBV12-3/TRBV12-4,TRBJ2-2,TRBD2,many,CASSLRLAELTGELFF,TGTGCCAGCAGTTTAAGACTAGCGGAACTCACCGGGGAGCTGTTTTTT
TRBV4-3,TRBJ2-2,TRBD2,few,CAARLLLAELNTGELFF,TGCGCCGCGAGACTCCTACTAGCGGAGCTTAACACCGGGGAGCTGTTTTTT
TRBV28,TRBJ2-5,NA,NA,CASSFRKTQYF,TGTGCCAGCAGTTTTCGGAAGACCCAGTACTTC
TRBV29-1,TRBJ2-1,NA,many,CSVQGPLNNEQFF,TGCAGCGTACAGGGCCCCCTCAACAATGAGCAGTTCTTC
TRBV29-1,TRBJ2-7,NA,many,CSVSLVSYEQYF,TGCAGCGTAAGTTTGGTGTCCTACGAGCAGTACTTC
TRBV27,TRBJ2-5,NA,NA,CASSSLGWQETQYF,TGTGCCAGCAGTTCCCTCGGGTGGCAAGAGACCCAGTACTTC
TRBV12-3/TRBV12-4,TRBJ2-3,NA,few,CASRTFSGTDTQYF,TGTGCCAGCAGGACCTTTTCGGGCACAGATACGCAGTATTTT
TRBV12-3/TRBV12-4,TRBJ1-5,TRBD1,few,CASSPGQGKNQPQHF,TGTGCCAGCAGTCCGGGACAGGGGAAAAATCAGCCCCAGCATTTT